This T cell receptor (beta chain) was captured by sequencing in a study of neurological immune-mediated disorders. CDR1 is SGHRS, CDR2 YFSETQ, per germline. The CDR3 is made up of 16 amino acids. V lost 5 bases and J lost 3, with 17 bases in between. The cDNA was generated by 5'RACE with 10-nucleotide random UMIs. TCRdb called the 5' RACE reads again in MiXCR, with one record for every CDR3 protein. The sample consists of about 44,000 distinct CDR3 sequences, just under 6.5% of them appearing once. This clonotype has a count of ten or more. Serving as healthy controls were blood bank volunteers based in Maryland, USA. Sorted libraries were derived from 800,000 to 1,000,000 CD4+ or CD8+ T cells.

The chain couples TRBV5-1 to TRBJ1-4; D is ambiguous. The sample taken for sequencing was CD4+ T cells from blood. This receptor was obtained from a middle-aged woman in good health. CDR3 in amino acids: CASSPSFAQSNEKLFF. The CDR3 coding sequence is TGCGCCAGCAGTCCCTCGTTCGCACAGTCTAATGAAAAACTGTTTTTT.